The 17 T cell receptor beta chains below were found in one sample sequenced in a study of human T cells and chemical hapten exposure. The time point here: healthy volunteer bleed at 6 weeks. Unfractionated whole blood served as the source for total RNA extraction. MiXCR was run by TCRdb on the RACE reads, yielding one entry per CDR3 protein. Of about 77,000 distinct CDR3 sequences listed, around 9.4% are singletons. The specimen sequenced was whole blood. Source of these receptors: a female donor in good health. Some clones in this sample may be carry-over from other donors' samples.

This clonotype has more than one count but fewer than ten. The chain couples TRBV27 to TRBJ1-4; the D is unclear. The germline V and J ends were trimmed by 5 bases and 6 bases, with 25 bases remaining between them. This CDR3 is 18 amino acids long. Germline V gene data show CDR1 as MNHEY and CDR2 as SMNVEV (reference sequence). The CDR3 DNA follows: TGTGCCAGCAGTCCGGTGGCTAGCCGCGGCCCCCTCCATGAAAAACTGTTTTTT. As protein: CASSPVASRGPLHEKLFF.

This clonotype was observed a few times. V gene TRBV10-3 combines with J gene TRBJ2-2; 8 positions agree with TRBD2. The V gene end was trimmed by 0 bases and the J gene end by 3 bases; junction bases not matched to a gene: 3. Germline V gives CDR1 ENHRY, CDR2 SYGVKD. The CDR3 extends over 16 amino acids. The CDR3 DNA reads as TGTGCCATCAGTGAGTCGAAACTAGCGGACACCGGGGAGCTGTTTTTT. It encodes CAISESKLADTGELFF.

The chain uses TRBV6-2 or TRBV6-3 and TRBJ2-7; D might be TRBD2 (6 bases). From germline, CDR1 is MNHEY and CDR2 SVGEGT. Trimming removed 2 bases at V and 6 bases at J, with 8 bases between. The CDR3 has 12 amino acids. The CDR3 protein is CASSYVGGEQYF. CDR3 sequence (DNA): TGTGCCAGCAGTTACGTGGGGGGCGAGCAGTACTTC.

This clonotype was seen a handful of times. The chain links TRBV12-3 or TRBV12-4 to TRBJ1-3; D is ambiguous. V was pared by 5 bases and J by 4 bases, with 3 bases between. The CDR3 contains 11 residues. CDR3 DNA: TGTGCCAGCAGTCCCGGAAACACCATATATTTT. Translated: CASSPGNTIYF.

This clonotype has at least ten counts. This chain links TRBV5-1 with TRBJ1-3; no clear D. V was cut by 4 bases and J by 2 bases, with 13 bases left in between. CDR3 size: 15 residues. Germline CDR1 reads SGHRS; CDR2 reads YFSETQ. In nucleotides, the CDR3 is TGCGCCAGCAGCCAAGGAGGGTCCCCTGGAAACACCATATATTTT. It codes for CASSQGGSPGNTIYF. Full variable domain (missing parts from reference TRBV5-1 and TRBJ1-3): KAGVTQTPRYLIKTRGQQVTLSCSPISGHRSVSWYQQTPGQGLQFLFEYFSETQRNKGNFPGRFSGRQFSNSRSEMNVSTLELGDSALYLCASSQGGSPGNTIYFGEGSWLTVV.

This clonotype was counted only a few times. The chain combines TRBV6-1 with TRBJ1-5; D is undetermined. CDR3 length equals 15 residues. The germline V gene has CDR1 MNHNS and CDR2 SASEGT. Trimming pared 0 bases from V and 6 bases from J, leaving 12 bases between. CDR3 coding DNA: TGTGCCAGCAGTGAAGCTTACAGAGGTGGTCAGCCCCAGCATTTT. Protein: CASSEAYRGGQPQHF.

This clonotype appeared many times. The chain uses TRBV11-3 and TRBJ2-2, with D perhaps being TRBD1 or TRBD2 (5 bases each). The V gene's germline CDR1 is SGHNT and CDR2 YENEEA. V was pared by 4 bases and J by 3 bases, with 15 bases between. CDR3 length: 16 residues. CDR3 sequence (DNA): TGTGCCAGCAGCTATGGGGGATCCTTCCACACCGGGGAGCTGTTTTTT. Its translation: CASSYGGSFHTGELFF.

V is TRBV7-9 and J is TRBJ1-4; D remains ambiguous. Looked up from germline, CDR1 is SEHNR and CDR2 is FQNEAQ (reference sequence). V gave up 2 bases and J gave up 7 bases, with 8 bases separating them. The CDR3 runs 13 residues. The CDR3 nucleotides are TGTGCCAGCAGCTTAAACCGAGGTGAAAAACTGTTTTTT. Its protein is CASSLNRGEKLFF.

This clonotype was recorded many times. V gene TRBV18 combines with J gene TRBJ2-3; D may be TRBD2 (5 bases). This CDR3 region has 13 residues. Germline CDR1 is KGHSH and CDR2 is LQKENI. With 6 bases removed from V and 9 bases from J, the gap between germline ends came to 16 bases. The CDR3 reads CASSPTDSGTQYF. CDR3 bases: TGTGCCAGCTCGCCGACGGACTCGGGCACGCAGTATTTT. The variable domain in full, with the rest retrieved from reference TRBV18 and TRBJ2-3, is NAGVMQNPRHLVRRRGQEARLRCSPMKGHSHVYWYRQLPEEGLKFMVYLQKENIIDESGMPKERFSAEFPKEGPSILRIQQVVRGDSAAYFCASSPTDSGTQYFGPGTRLTVL.

This clonotype was counted only a few times. The V call is TRBV12-3 or TRBV12-4, the J call TRBJ2-1; D is unclear. Trimming removed 5 bases at V and 3 bases at J, with 8 bases between. This CDR3 comprises 13 residues. The CDR3 reads CASSRGIYNEQFF. CDR3 in DNA: TGTGCCAGCAGTCGAGGAATCTACAATGAGCAGTTCTTC.

In its sample, this clonotype was seen many times. The V call is TRBV20-1, the J call TRBJ2-5, with 7 bases matching TRBD1. There are 14 residues in the CDR3. Germline V gives CDR1 DFQATT, CDR2 SNEGSKA (reference sequence). V was clipped by 5 bases and J by 3 bases; unmatched bases: 9. CDR3 coding DNA: TGCAGTGCTGGAACCGGGACAGTAGAAGAGACCCAGTACTTC. Amino acid sequence: CSAGTGTVEETQYF.

In its sample, this clonotype was seen a few times. This sequence joins TRBV20-1 and TRBJ2-7, with 7 nucleotides matching TRBD1. This CDR3 region has 13 residues. V gave up 6 bases and J gave up 0 bases; unmatched junction bases: 5. The germline CDR1 and CDR2 sequences are DFQATT and SNEGSKA (reference sequence). The CDR3 is CSAGQAISYEQYF. DNA of the CDR3: TGCAGTGCCGGACAGGCGATCTCCTACGAGCAGTACTTC.

The chain combines TRBV7-2 with TRBJ2-7; D is uncertain. The CDR3 is made up of 14 amino acids. V lost 3 bases and J lost 6, with 15 bases in between. In germline, CDR1 is SGHTA, CDR2 FQGNSA. The CDR3 loop reads CASSFGVVRIEQYF. CDR3 DNA: TGTGCCAGCAGCTTTGGGGTAGTTCGGATCGAGCAGTACTTC.

The chain employs TRBV23-1 and TRBJ2-7; D is possibly TRBD1 (5 bases). TRBV23-1 is an open reading frame whose function is uncertain. The V end lost 6 bases, the J end lost 3 bases, and 15 bases lay between the germline ends. The CDR3 has 14 amino acids. CDR3 sequence: CASSRSGLYYEQYF. CDR3 coding DNA: TGCGCCAGCAGCCGATCAGGGCTATACTACGAGCAGTACTTC.

This clonotype was detected many times. V gene TRBV20-1 combines with J gene TRBJ2-7; 8 bases fit TRBD1. CDR1 and CDR2 (germline): DFQATT, SNEGSKA (reference sequence). With 0 bases clipped from V and 7 bases from J, the junction kept 11 bases outside the gene matches. The CDR3 is made up of 15 amino acids. For the CDR3, the DNA is TGCAGTGCTAGAGATAGGAGCCAGGGGGCGATTGAGCAGTACTTC. Amino acids: CSARDRSQGAIEQYF.

The sample holds many counts of this clonotype. The chain links TRBV14 to TRBJ1-1; no firm D call. The germline V gene encodes CDR1 SGHDN and CDR2 FVKESK. V was clipped by 0 bases and J by 3 bases, with 14 bases between them. CDR3 length: 16 residues. This chain's CDR3 is CASSQDPGDGYTEAFF. CDR3 in DNA: TGTGCCAGCAGCCAAGATCCCGGTGACGGTTACACTGAAGCTTTCTTT.

This sequence joins TRBV20-1 and TRBJ1-1; no clear D. V was trimmed by 3 bases and J by 4 bases, leaving 9 bases between them. Germline V CDR1 and CDR2: DFQATT, SNEGSKA (reference sequence). The CDR3 extends over 12 amino acids. In nucleotides, the CDR3 is TGCAGTGCTAGCAGCCGAACCACTGAAGCTTTCTTT. The encoded protein is CSASSRTTEAFF.